This T cell receptor beta chain was retrieved from a study of OX40 agonist ivuxolimab in advanced cancers. Looking at the study overall: Clinicians treated patients with ivuxolimab, an agonistic anti-OX40 (CD134) antibody. One patient with hepatocellular carcinoma and two with cutaneous melanoma, three in all, had partial responses.

Comment on this clone: The antigen remains unidentified.

Excluded were patients having autoimmune disease history or systemic immunosuppression. Study results and limitations: In CD8+ T cells, expanded clones were on average more numerous than in CD4+.

Sequencing was performed with immunoSEQ multiplex PCR; in TCRdb, only in-frame clones are kept and a portion is missing. The repertoire has about 80,000 clones, around 87% of them found once; the top ten carry 6.2%. The source material was CD4+ or CD8+ T cells sorted from blood, sampled in a trial of the OX40 agonist ivuxolimab. This TCR derives from an adult with an advanced solid tumor such as melanoma, head and neck, liver or kidney cancer.

CDR3 region: CASSLSRPGSPLHF. CDR3 sequence (DNA): TGTGCCAGCAGTTTGTCCCGACCCGGTTCACCCCTCCACTTT. V and J are TRBV27 and TRBJ1-6; D is uncertain. The CDR3 contains 14 residues. The germline V gene has CDR1 MNHEY and CDR2 SMNVEV (reference sequence). The germline V and J ends were trimmed by 3 bases and 9 bases, with 12 bases remaining between them.